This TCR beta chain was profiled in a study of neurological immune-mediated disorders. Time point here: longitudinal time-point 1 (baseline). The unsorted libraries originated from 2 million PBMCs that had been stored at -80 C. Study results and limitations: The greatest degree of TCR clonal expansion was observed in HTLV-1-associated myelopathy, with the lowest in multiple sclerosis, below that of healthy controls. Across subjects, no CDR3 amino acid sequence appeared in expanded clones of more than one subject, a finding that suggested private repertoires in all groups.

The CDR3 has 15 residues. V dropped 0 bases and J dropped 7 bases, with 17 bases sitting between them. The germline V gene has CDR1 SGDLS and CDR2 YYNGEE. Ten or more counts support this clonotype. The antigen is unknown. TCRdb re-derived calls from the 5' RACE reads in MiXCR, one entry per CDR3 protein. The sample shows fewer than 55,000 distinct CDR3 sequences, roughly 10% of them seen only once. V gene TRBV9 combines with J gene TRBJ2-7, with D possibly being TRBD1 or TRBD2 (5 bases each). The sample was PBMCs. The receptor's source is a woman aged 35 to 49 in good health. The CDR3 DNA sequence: TGTGCCAGCAGCGTAGCGGGGACGAAGGGAGAAGAGCAGTACTTC. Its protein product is CASSVAGTKGEEQYF.